The T cell receptor beta chain described here comes from a study of blood T cell repertoires in COVID-19. The wider study: COVID-19 samples collected from the United States, Italy and Spain covered acute and convalescent phases.

The CDR3 runs to 13 residues. V was pared by 4 bases and J by 5 bases, with 11 bases between. Germline CDR1 MNHEY, CDR2 SMNVEV (reference sequence). The method was immunoSEQ multiplex PCR; TCRdb's version includes in-frame clones alone and lacks a portion of them. The sample lists 100,000 to 150,000 clones, about 80% occurring once. The source material was peripheral blood. This TCR was recovered from a woman between 50 and 59 years old with acute or convalescent COVID-19. The chain combines TRBV27 with TRBJ1-2, with D possibly being TRBD1 (6 bases). This CDR3 is CASSSTGGYGYTF. The CDR3 DNA reads as TGTGCCAGCAGTTCGACAGGAGGTTATGGCTACACCTTC.